This T cell receptor beta chain was sequenced during a study of CD8 T cells in ankylosing spondylitis. Study outcomes and limitations: Researchers reportedly found disease-linked clones significantly enriched in matched ankylosing spondylitis synovial fluid.

This clonotype was found a few times. As yet, its antigen is unknown. TCRdb re-derived calls from the 5' RACE reads in MiXCR, one entry per CDR3 protein. The data show 200,000 to 300,000 distinct CDR3 sequences, more than 25% seen once. This CDR3 has 12 amino acids. V was pared by 6 bases and J by 8 bases, with 6 bases of the junction left unmatched. In germline, CDR1 is ENHRY, CDR2 SYGVKD. This receptor was obtained from a male donor with ankylosing spondylitis or in good health (not recorded which). The chain links TRBV10-3 to TRBJ1-2; 7 bases are shared with TRBD1. Sequenced sample: blood, either unsorted or a sorted T cell fraction (not recorded which). CDR3 in DNA: TGTGCCATCAGGACAGGGAGTAGGGGCTACACCTTC. Its translation is CAIRTGSRGYTF.